Listed here are 17 T cell receptor beta chains from one sample, sequenced in a study of preoperative IRX-2 immunotherapy in early breast cancer. Only in-frame clones appear in the TCRdb table, and some are missing; sequencing was by immunoSEQ multiplex PCR. The data contain some 42,000 clones, roughly four fifths of them singletons. Treatment indicated: preoperative locoregional IRX-2 cytokine immunotherapy. The material sequenced was lymph node tissue, taken after IRX-2 immunotherapy. These receptors were taken from a human donor with breast cancer.

The gene calls are TRBV29-1 and TRBJ2-7; TRBD2 is a possible D gene (6 bases). The germline V and J ends were trimmed by 1 base and 3 bases, with 7 bases remaining between them. CDR1 SQVTM and CDR2 ANQGSEA come from the germline V gene. The CDR3 contains 12 residues. DNA of the CDR3: TGCAGCGTTGAAGTGGGGGGCTACGAGCAGTACTTC. Encoded protein: CSVEVGGYEQYF.

This rearrangement joins TRBV19 to TRBJ1-1; 8 bases line up with TRBD1. The CDR3 contains 14 residues. Germline CDR1 LNHDA, CDR2 SQIVND (reference sequence). The V segment lost 5 bases and the J segment 7 bases; nucleotides outside the gene matches: 9. CDR3 sequence: CASSAPDRAVEAFF. The CDR3 DNA is TGTGCCAGTAGTGCCCCGGACAGGGCTGTTGAAGCTTTCTTT.

The chain joins TRBV28 to TRBJ1-4; 8 bases agree with TRBD1. Germline-derived CDR1 and CDR2 are MDHEN and SYDVKM. V lost 4 bases, J lost 8 bases, and 9 bases stayed unmatched. This CDR3 has 15 amino acids. The CDR3 DNA reads TGTGCCAGCAGTTCCCAGACAGGGGCGAAGGAAAAACTGTTTTTT. Protein: CASSSQTGAKEKLFF.

Only one count was recorded for this clone. The chain links TRBV19 to TRBJ2-2, with D possibly being TRBD1 (6 bases). Germline V gene sequence: CDR1 LNHDA, CDR2 SQIVND (reference sequence). The CDR3 runs 18 residues. Trimming cost V 0 bases and J 7 bases, with 21 bases left between them. The CDR3 is CASSIEFRGWGLIGELFF. The CDR3 DNA is TGTGCCAGTAGTATAGAGTTCAGGGGTTGGGGTCTAATCGGGGAGCTGTTTTTT.

CDR3 DNA: TGTGCCAGCCTATTCGGGTCCGGACAGGGAAACACCGGGGAGCTGTTTTTT. This gives the protein CASLFGSGQGNTGELFF. The chain recombines TRBV19 with TRBJ2-2, with TRBD1 matching 8 bases. The junction had 14 bases not matched to a gene; V was cut back by 9 bases and J by 2 bases. From germline, CDR1 is LNHDA and CDR2 SQIVND (reference sequence). CDR3 size: 17 residues.

The rearrangement joins TRBV18 to TRBJ1-1; 8 nucleotides line up with TRBD1. Germline V gives CDR1 KGHSH, CDR2 LQKENI. The CDR3 covers 15 residues. V dropped 5 bases and J dropped 1; count of bases not matched to a gene: 6. CDR3 nucleotide sequence: TGTGCCAGCTCATCAAGGACAGGGAGGAACACTGAAGCTTTCTTT. Encoded protein: CASSSRTGRNTEAFF.

The V gene is TRBV18, the J gene TRBJ2-1; D is perhaps TRBD1 or TRBD2 (5 bases each). CDR1 and CDR2 (germline): KGHSH, LQKENI. This CDR3 region has 15 residues. The germline V and J ends were trimmed by 6 bases and 0 bases, with 12 bases remaining between them. CDR3 loop: CASSLGTASYNEQFF. In nucleotides, the CDR3 is TGTGCCAGCTCTCTCGGGACGGCCTCCTACAATGAGCAGTTCTTC.

This clone showed up just a few times. For the CDR3, the DNA is TGTGCCACCAGCGGGGGAGGCCAGGGTGAAAAACTGTTTTTT. Protein product: CATSGGGQGEKLFF. V and J are TRBV15 and TRBJ1-4, with D maybe TRBD1 (5 bases). The CDR3 consists of 14 residues. The germline gives CDR1 LNHNV, CDR2 YYDKDF (reference sequence). Trimming removed 5 bases at V and 7 bases at J, with 14 bases between.

J is TRBJ2-3 and V is TRBV19; the D gene is possibly TRBD2 (6 bases). V lost 5 bases, J lost 4 bases, and 19 bases lay in between. Germline V gene data show CDR1 as LNHDA and CDR2 as SQIVND (reference sequence). This CDR3 region has 16 residues. The CDR3 is CASSDQGRREADTQYF. In DNA, the CDR3 is TGTGCCAGTAGTGACCAAGGACGGAGGGAGGCAGATACGCAGTATTTT.

J is TRBJ2-7 and V is TRBV11-3; D is uncertain. There are 14 residues in the CDR3. The V end was cut by 3 bases, the J end by 2 bases, with 11 bases between. Germline V gene lookup returns CDR1 SGHNT and CDR2 YENEEA. CDR3 sequence: CASSFNAETYEQYF. The CDR3 DNA sequence: TGTGCCAGCAGCTTTAATGCGGAGACCTACGAGCAGTACTTC.

The J gene is TRBJ1-2, the V gene TRBV15; a weak D match, TRBD1 (5 bases). The CDR3 runs to 15 residues. V lost 8 bases to trimming and J lost 0 bases, with 16 bases between them. Per the germline V gene, CDR1 is LNHNV and CDR2 is YYDKDF (reference sequence). CDR3 in amino acids: CATAPGPSANYGYTF. For the CDR3, the DNA is TGTGCCACCGCACCAGGGCCGTCGGCTAACTATGGCTACACCTTC.

The V gene is TRBV6-8, the J gene TRBJ1-1; no clear D. Trimming removed 6 bases from V and 4 bases from J, with 18 bases in between. This CDR3 has 15 residues. Germline V gene data show CDR1 as MNHGY and CDR2 as SAAAGT. In nucleotides, the CDR3 is TGTGCCAGCAGCCCCTATGAAGGGAGGCGCACTGAAGCTTTCTTT. Its protein is CASSPYEGRRTEAFF.

The chain combines TRBV19 with TRBJ2-5; the D call may be TRBD1 or TRBD2 (5 bases each). Germline values: CDR1 LNHDA, CDR2 SQIVND (reference sequence). Trimming took off 5 bases at V and 3 bases at J, with 22 bases between the two ends. This CDR3 spans 17 amino acids. CDR3 nucleotide sequence: TGTGCCAGTAGTCTCGGCCGGGACGTCCGGCTAAAAGAGACCCAGTACTTC. Translated, it gives CASSLGRDVRLKETQYF.

The chain recombines TRBV6-8 with TRBJ1-5; possibly TRBD1 for D (6 bases). The V end was cut by 5 bases, the J end by 7 bases, with 18 bases between. CDR1 MNHGY and CDR2 SAAAGT come from the germline V gene. The CDR3 extends over 15 amino acids. The CDR3 reads CASSGRGRLGQPQHF. CDR3 DNA: TGTGCCAGCAGTGGCCGGGGGCGTCTAGGCCAGCCCCAGCATTTT.

The rearrangement joins TRBV5-1 to TRBJ2-7; a possible D gene is TRBD2 (5 bases). V was shortened by 0 bases and J by 0 bases, with 16 bases between the two germline ends. Per the germline V gene, CDR1 is SGHRS and CDR2 is YFSETQ. The CDR3 has 17 residues. CDR3 in amino acids: CASSLAGFGVSSYEQYF. The CDR3 nucleotides read TGCGCCAGCAGCTTGGCCGGGTTCGGGGTAAGCTCCTACGAGCAGTACTTC.

The chain joins TRBV6-8 to TRBJ2-4; D may match TRBD1 or TRBD2 (7 bases each). The CDR3 sequence is 18 residues long. Trimming pared 0 bases from V and 3 bases from J, leaving 18 bases between. In germline, CDR1 is MNHGY, CDR2 SAAAGT. CDR3 residues: CASSYSAGPGGVKNIQYF. The CDR3 DNA sequence: TGTGCCAGCAGTTACTCGGCGGGCCCAGGGGGGGTCAAAAACATTCAGTACTTC.

V usage is TRBV9 and J usage is TRBJ1-2, with D perhaps matching TRBD1 (6 bases). Germline V gives CDR1 SGDLS, CDR2 YYNGEE. V shed 5 bases and J shed 6 bases, with 14 bases lying between them. The CDR3 has 13 residues. This CDR3 is CASRWTERNGYTF. CDR3 nucleotide sequence: TGTGCCAGCAGATGGACAGAGAGAAATGGCTACACCTTC.